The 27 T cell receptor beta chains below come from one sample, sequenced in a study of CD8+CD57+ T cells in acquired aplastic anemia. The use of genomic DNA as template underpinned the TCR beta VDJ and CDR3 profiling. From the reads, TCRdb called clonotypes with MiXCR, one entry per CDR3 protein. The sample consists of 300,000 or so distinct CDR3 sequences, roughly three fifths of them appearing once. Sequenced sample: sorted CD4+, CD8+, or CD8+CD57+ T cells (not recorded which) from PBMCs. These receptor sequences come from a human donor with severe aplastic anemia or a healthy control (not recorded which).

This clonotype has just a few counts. The CDR3 DNA is TGCAGCGTTGAAGGAGTTGACGGACAGCTAGCAGCTTTCTTT. Protein: CSVEGVDGQLAAFF. This chain links TRBV29-1 with TRBJ1-1, with D tentatively TRBD1 (6 bases). Deletions cut 1 base from V and 10 bases from J, with 19 bases between. Germline values: CDR1 SQVTM, CDR2 ANQGSEA. The CDR3 totals 14 residues.

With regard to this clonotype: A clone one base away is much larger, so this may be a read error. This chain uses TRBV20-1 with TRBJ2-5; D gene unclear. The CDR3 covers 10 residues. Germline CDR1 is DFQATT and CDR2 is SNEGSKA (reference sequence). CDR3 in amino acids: CSAHYETRHF. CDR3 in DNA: TGCAGTGCCCATTACGAGACCCGGCACTTC.

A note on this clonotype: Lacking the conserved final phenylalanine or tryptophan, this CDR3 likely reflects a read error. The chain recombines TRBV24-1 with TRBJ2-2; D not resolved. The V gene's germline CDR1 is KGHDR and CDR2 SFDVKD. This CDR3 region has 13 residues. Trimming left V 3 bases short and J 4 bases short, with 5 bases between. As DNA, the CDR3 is TGTGCCACCAGTGATAGGACCACCGGGGAGCTGTTTCTT. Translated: CATSDRTTGELFL.

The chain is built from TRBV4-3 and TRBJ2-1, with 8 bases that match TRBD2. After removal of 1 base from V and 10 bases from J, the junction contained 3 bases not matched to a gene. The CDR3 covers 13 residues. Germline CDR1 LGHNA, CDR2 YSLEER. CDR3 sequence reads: CASSQVRGDEQFF. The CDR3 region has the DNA TGCGCCAGCAGCCAAGTGCGGGGGGACGAGCAGTTCTTC.

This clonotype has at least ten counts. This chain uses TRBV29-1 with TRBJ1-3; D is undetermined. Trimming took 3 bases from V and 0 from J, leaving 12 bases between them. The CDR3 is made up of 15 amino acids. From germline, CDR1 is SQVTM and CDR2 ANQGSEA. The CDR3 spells CSVETRSASGNTIYF. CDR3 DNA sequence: TGCAGCGTTGAGACACGGTCAGCCTCTGGAAACACCATATATTTT.

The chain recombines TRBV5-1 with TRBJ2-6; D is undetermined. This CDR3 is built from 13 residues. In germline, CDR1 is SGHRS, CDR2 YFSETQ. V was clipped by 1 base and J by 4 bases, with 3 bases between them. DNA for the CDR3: TGCGCCAGCAGCTTGATGGGGGCCAACGTCCTGACTTTC. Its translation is CASSLMGANVLTF.

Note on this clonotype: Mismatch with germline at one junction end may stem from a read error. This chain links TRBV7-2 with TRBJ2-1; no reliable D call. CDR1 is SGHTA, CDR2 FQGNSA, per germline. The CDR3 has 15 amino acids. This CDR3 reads CASSGLLQMNNEQSF. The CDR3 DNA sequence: TGTGCCAGCTCCGGGTTGTTGCAGATGAACAATGAGCAGTCCTTC.

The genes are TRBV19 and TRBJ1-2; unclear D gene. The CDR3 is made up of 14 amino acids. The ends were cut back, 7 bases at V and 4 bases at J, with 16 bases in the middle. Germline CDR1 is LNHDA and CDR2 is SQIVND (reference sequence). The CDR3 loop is CASTEAAGFYGYTF. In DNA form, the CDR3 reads TGTGCCAGTACTGAGGCAGCGGGATTCTATGGCTACACCTTC. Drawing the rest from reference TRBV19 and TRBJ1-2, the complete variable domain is DGGITQSPKYLFRKEGQNVTLSCEQNLNHDAMYWYRQDPGQGLRLIYYSQIVNDFQKGDIAEGYSVSREKKESFPLTVTSAQKNPTAFYLCASTEAAGFYGYTFGSGTRLTVV.

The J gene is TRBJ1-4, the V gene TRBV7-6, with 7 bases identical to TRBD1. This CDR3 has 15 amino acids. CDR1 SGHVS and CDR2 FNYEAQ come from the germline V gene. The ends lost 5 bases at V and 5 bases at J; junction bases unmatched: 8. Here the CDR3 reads CASSGETGLNEKLFF. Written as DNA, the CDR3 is TGTGCCAGCAGCGGAGAGACAGGGTTAAATGAAAAACTGTTTTTT.

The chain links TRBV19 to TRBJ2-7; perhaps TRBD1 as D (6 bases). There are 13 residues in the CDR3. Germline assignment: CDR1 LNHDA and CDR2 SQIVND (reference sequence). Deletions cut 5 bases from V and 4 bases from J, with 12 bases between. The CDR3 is CASSWGTQYEQYF. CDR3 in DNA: TGTGCCAGTAGTTGGGGGACACAATACGAGCAGTACTTC. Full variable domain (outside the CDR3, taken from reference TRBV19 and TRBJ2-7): DGGITQSPKYLFRKEGQNVTLSCEQNLNHDAMYWYRQDPGQGLRLIYYSQIVNDFQKGDIAEGYSVSREKKESFPLTVTSAQKNPTAFYLCASSWGTQYEQYFGPGTRLTVT.

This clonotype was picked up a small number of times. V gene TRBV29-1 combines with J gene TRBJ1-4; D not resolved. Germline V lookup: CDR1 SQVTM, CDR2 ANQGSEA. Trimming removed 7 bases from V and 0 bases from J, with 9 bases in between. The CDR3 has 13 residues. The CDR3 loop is CSGIDSTNEKLFF. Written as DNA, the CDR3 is TGCAGCGGGATTGATTCAACTAATGAAAAACTGTTTTTT.

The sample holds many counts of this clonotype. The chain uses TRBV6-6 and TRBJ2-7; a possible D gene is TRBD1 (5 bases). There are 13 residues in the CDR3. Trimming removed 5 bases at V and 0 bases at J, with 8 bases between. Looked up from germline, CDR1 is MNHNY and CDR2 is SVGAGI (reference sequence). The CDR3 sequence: CASSRGTSYEQYF. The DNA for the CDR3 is TGTGCCAGCAGTAGGGGAACCTCCTACGAGCAGTACTTC.

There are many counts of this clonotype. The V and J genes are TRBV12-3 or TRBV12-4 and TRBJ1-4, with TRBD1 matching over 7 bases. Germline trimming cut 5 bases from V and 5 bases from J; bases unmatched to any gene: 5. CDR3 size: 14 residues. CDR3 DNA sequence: TGTGCCAGCAGTACGTTGGGACAGAATGAAAAACTGTTTTTT. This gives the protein CASSTLGQNEKLFF.

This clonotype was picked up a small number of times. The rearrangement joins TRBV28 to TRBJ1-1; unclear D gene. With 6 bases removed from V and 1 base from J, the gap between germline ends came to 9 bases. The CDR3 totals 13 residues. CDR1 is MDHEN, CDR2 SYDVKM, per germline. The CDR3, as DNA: TGTGCCAGCAGCGGGCCTGGGAACACTGAAGCTTTCTTT. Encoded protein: CASSGPGNTEAFF.

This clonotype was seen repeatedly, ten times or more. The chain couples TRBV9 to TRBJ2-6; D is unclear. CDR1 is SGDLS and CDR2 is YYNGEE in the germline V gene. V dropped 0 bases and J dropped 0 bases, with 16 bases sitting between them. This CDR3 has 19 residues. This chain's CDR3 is CASSVAIQTKSSGANVLTF. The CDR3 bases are TGTGCCAGCAGCGTAGCTATACAGACAAAGAGCTCTGGGGCCAACGTCCTGACTTTC. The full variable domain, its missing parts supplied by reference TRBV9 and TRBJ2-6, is DSGVTQTPKHLITATGQRVTLRCSPRSGDLSVYWYQQSLDQGLQFLIQYYNGEERAKGNILERFSAQQFPDLHSELNLSSLELGDSALYFCASSVAIQTKSSGANVLTFGAGSRLTVL.

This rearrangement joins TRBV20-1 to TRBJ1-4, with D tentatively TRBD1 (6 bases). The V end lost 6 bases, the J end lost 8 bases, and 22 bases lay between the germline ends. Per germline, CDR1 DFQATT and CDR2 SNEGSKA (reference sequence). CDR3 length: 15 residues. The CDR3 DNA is TGCAGTGCGGGGGGGGGGGGGGGGGCAGGGGAAAAACTGTTTTTT. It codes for CSAGGGGGAGEKLFF.

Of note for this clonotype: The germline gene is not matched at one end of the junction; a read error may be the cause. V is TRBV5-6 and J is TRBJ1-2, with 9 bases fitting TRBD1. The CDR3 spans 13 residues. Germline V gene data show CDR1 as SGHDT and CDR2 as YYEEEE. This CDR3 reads CASGLGTGRLLVF. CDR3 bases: TGTGCCAGCGGCCTAGGGACAGGGAGGCTACTGGTCTTC.

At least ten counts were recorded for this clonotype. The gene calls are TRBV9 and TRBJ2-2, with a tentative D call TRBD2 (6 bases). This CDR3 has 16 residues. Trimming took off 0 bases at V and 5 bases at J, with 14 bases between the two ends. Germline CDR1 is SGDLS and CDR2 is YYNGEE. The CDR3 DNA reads TGTGCCAGCAGCGTAGGGCCCCACGCGGGGACCGGGGAGCTGTTTTTT. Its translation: CASSVGPHAGTGELFF.

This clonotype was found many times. In DNA form, the CDR3 reads TGTGCCAGCAGCGTAGAAGGGAGCGGTGAAAAACTGTTTTTT. Its translation: CASSVEGSGEKLFF. The gene calls are TRBV9 and TRBJ1-4; D is ambiguous. Germline CDR1 reads SGDLS; CDR2 reads YYNGEE. This CDR3 is built from 14 residues. V lost 0 bases, J lost 7 bases, and 10 bases lay in between.

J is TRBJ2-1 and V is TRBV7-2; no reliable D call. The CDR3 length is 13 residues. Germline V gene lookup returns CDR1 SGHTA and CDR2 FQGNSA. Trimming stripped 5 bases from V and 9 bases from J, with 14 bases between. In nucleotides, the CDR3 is TGTGCCAGCAGCCAATTTCGCGTTGCTGAGCAGTTCTTC. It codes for CASSQFRVAEQFF.

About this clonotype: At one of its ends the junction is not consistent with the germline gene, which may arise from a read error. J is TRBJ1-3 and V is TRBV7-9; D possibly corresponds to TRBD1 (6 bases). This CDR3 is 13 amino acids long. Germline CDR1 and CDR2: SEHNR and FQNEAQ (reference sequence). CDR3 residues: CASSPQRGIGYRF. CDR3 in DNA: TGTGCCAGCAGCCCACAAAGGGGGATAGGGTATCGTTTT.

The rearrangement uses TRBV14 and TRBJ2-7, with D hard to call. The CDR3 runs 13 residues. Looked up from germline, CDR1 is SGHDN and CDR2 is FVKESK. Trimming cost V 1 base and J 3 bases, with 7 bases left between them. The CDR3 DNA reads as TGTGCCAGCAGCCAAGGCCACATCTACGAGCAGTACTTC. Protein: CASSQGHIYEQYF.

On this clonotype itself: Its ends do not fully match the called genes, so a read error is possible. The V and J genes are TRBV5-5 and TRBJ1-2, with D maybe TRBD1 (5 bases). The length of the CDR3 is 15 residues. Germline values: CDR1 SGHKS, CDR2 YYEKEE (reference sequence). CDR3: CASSSLQGIDYGYTF. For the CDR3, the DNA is TGCGCCAGCAGCTCCCTTCAGGGAATCGACTATGGCTACACCTTC.

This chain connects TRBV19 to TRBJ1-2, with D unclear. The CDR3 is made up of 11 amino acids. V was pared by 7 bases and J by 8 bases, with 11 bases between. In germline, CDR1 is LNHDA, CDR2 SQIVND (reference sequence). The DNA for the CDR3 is TGTGCCAGTACGGCCGGGGTCGGCTACACCTTC. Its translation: CASTAGVGYTF.

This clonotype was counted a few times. The CDR3 sequence is CASSYTGDLKNIQYF. The CDR3 coding sequence is TGTGCCAGCAGTTACACAGGGGACCTCAAAAACATTCAGTACTTC. The gene calls are TRBV6-5 and TRBJ2-4; 7 positions match TRBD1. There are 15 residues in the CDR3. The V and J ends lost 2 bases and 3 bases, in that order; junction bases with no gene match: 4. In germline, CDR1 is MNHEY, CDR2 SVGAGI.

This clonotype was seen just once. Here the CDR3 reads CASSLVSGQGNTEAFF. The DNA for the CDR3 is TGTGCCAGCAGCTTAGTGTCAGGACAGGGGAACACTGAAGCTTTCTTT. The chain uses TRBV7-3 and TRBJ1-1; TRBD1 agrees at 8 bases. The CDR3 sequence is 16 residues long. The V segment lost 2 bases and the J segment 1 base; nucleotides outside the gene matches: 6. Germline V gene sequence: CDR1 SGHTA, CDR2 FQGTGA.

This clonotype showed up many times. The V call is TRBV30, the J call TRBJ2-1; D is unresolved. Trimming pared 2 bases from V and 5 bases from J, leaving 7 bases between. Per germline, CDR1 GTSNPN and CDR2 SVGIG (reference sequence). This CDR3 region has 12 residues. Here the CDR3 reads CAWSPPHNEQFF. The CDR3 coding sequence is TGTGCCTGGAGTCCCCCCCACAATGAGCAGTTCTTC. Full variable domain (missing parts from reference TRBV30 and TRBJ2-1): SQTIHQWPATLVQPVGSPLSLECTVEGTSNPNLYWYRQAAGRGLQLLFYSVGIGQISSEVPQNLSASRPQDRQFILSSKKLLLSDSGFYLCAWSPPHNEQFFGPGTRLTVL.